The 28 T cell receptor beta chains reported below all come from one sample, sequenced in a study of Graves' ophthalmopathy and Graves' hyperthyroidism. Amplifying from RNA transcripts, the study obtained TCR beta CDR3 regions. HTBI primers were employed in first-round RT-PCR, then a second-round multiplex PCR followed. TCRdb fed the multiplex PCR reads into MiXCR, producing one record per CDR3 protein. Of 680,000 or so distinct CDR3 sequences detected, 20% to 25% appear once; the ten largest clones hold roughly 6.9%. Sequenced input: peripheral blood. The receptors originated from a young woman with stable Graves' hyperthyroidism. Some clones in this sample may be carry-over from other donors' samples.

This clonotype was seen many times. CDR3 residues: CSARLGNYEQYF. The CDR3 DNA follows: TGCAGTGCCCGGCTCGGTAACTACGAGCAGTACTTC. The V gene is TRBV20-1, the J gene TRBJ2-7; unclear D gene. Germline-derived CDR1 and CDR2 are DFQATT and SNEGSKA (reference sequence). Trimming took off 6 bases at V and 3 bases at J, with 12 bases between the two ends. The CDR3 covers 12 residues.

This clonotype turned up a few times. The chain links TRBV20-1 to TRBJ2-1; 10 bases map to TRBD2. The CDR3 totals 15 residues. Germline V gene sequence: CDR1 DFQATT, CDR2 SNEGSKA (reference sequence). V shed 4 bases and J 5 bases; nucleotides not matched to a gene: 8. The CDR3 nucleotides read TGCAGTGCTACAGCTAGCGGGAGAAGGCACAATGAGCAGTTCTTC. It specifies CSATASGRRHNEQFF.

The CDR3, as DNA: TGTGCCTGGAGTAAGCAGGGGAGCTATGGCTACACCTTC. Translated: CAWSKQGSYGYTF. The J gene is TRBJ1-2, the V gene TRBV30, with a weak D call TRBD1 (6 bases). CDR1 is GTSNPN, CDR2 SVGIG, per germline (reference sequence). V was shortened by 2 bases and J by 4 bases, with 11 bases between the two germline ends. The CDR3 totals 13 residues.

This chain uses TRBV29-1 with TRBJ2-5, with D perhaps TRBD2 (6 bases). The CDR3 consists of 13 residues. Germline assignment: CDR1 SQVTM and CDR2 ANQGSEA. With 7 bases removed from V and 3 bases from J, the gap between germline ends came to 15 bases. The CDR3 loop reads CSDGTSGEETQYF. The CDR3 bases are TGCAGCGATGGGACGTCGGGGGAAGAGACCCAGTACTTC.

This clonotype was seen repeatedly, ten times or more. The chain employs TRBV27 and TRBJ2-7, with 11 positions matching TRBD2. Trimming removed 5 bases from V and 3 bases from J; junction bases left unmatched: 6. The CDR3 totals 15 residues. The germline V gene encodes CDR1 MNHEY and CDR2 SMNVEV (reference sequence). The CDR3 nucleotides read TGTGCCAGCAGTCGTACTAGCGGGAGTTTCTACGAGCAGTACTTC. Encoded protein: CASSRTSGSFYEQYF.

The sample holds a few counts of this clonotype. The chain links TRBV6-2 or TRBV6-3 to TRBJ2-4, with TRBD2 matching 7 bases. The CDR3 has 15 amino acids. The V and J ends lost 6 bases and 7 bases, in that order; junction bases with no gene match: 12. Germline V gene sequence: CDR1 MNHEY, CDR2 SVGEGT. The chain's CDR3 is CASSGIGRGENIQYF. In DNA, the CDR3 is TGTGCCAGCAGCGGGATTGGGAGGGGCGAGAACATTCAGTACTTC.

This clonotype was seen at least ten times. The J gene is TRBJ1-5, the V gene TRBV6-1, with 7 nucleotides matching TRBD1. The CDR3 length is 13 residues. CDR1 and CDR2 from the germline V gene are MNHNS and SASEGT. With V trimmed by 8 bases and J by 6 bases, 7 bases remained unmatched. The CDR3 DNA sequence: TGTGCCAGCCGCCCACCAGGGGGTCAGCCCCAGCATTTT. Protein sequence: CASRPPGGQPQHF.

This clonotype was seen many times. The rearrangement joins TRBV14 to TRBJ1-2; perhaps TRBD1 as D (6 bases). Germline lookup yields CDR1 SGHDN and CDR2 FVKESK. V was clipped by 0 bases and J by 4 bases, with 18 bases between them. The CDR3 has 17 amino acids. This CDR3 is CASSQDPGGALGYGYTF. CDR3 DNA sequence: TGTGCCAGCAGCCAAGATCCCGGGGGCGCGCTTGGCTATGGCTACACCTTC.

This clonotype has a count of ten or more. V usage is TRBV12-3 or TRBV12-4 and J usage is TRBJ1-2; 7 bases match TRBD1. V lost 6 bases, J lost 8 bases, and 6 bases stayed unmatched. The CDR3 has 12 residues. The CDR3 sequence: CASRPRDSGYTF. Here the CDR3 DNA reads TGTGCCAGCAGGCCACGGGACAGCGGCTACACCTTC.

This clonotype was picked up a small number of times. This sequence joins TRBV7-3 and TRBJ1-5; unclear D gene. Germline loops: CDR1 SGHTA, CDR2 FQGTGA. The CDR3 is 15 residues long. V was trimmed by 5 bases and J by 3 bases, leaving 14 bases between them. The CDR3 here is CASSEDGTLNQPQHF. The CDR3 DNA reads as TGTGCCAGCAGCGAGGACGGAACCCTCAATCAGCCCCAGCATTTT.

Many counts were recorded for this clonotype. The chain uses TRBV27 and TRBJ2-6; a weak D match, TRBD1 (5 bases). This CDR3 contains 17 residues. Germline V CDR1 and CDR2: MNHEY, SMNVEV (reference sequence). Deletions cut 2 bases from V and 0 bases from J, with 11 bases between. For the CDR3, the DNA is TGTGCCAGCAGTTTACCAGGGCCGAGCTCTGGGGCCAACGTCCTGACTTTC. It encodes CASSLPGPSSGANVLTF.

In this sample, this clonotype turned up a few times. This chain uses TRBV6-1 with TRBJ1-2; 7 nucleotides align to TRBD1. V was pared by 7 bases and J by 4 bases, with 6 bases of the junction left unmatched. Looked up from germline, CDR1 is MNHNS and CDR2 is SASEGT. The CDR3 totals 13 residues. CDR3 sequence (DNA): TGTGCCAGCACCCCGACAGGGACCTATGGCTACACCTTC. This codes for CASTPTGTYGYTF.

This clonotype has ten or more counts. The chain couples TRBV11-2 to TRBJ2-2; D unresolved. Trimming shortened V by 8 bases and J by 6 bases, and 16 bases separated the two germline ends. Germline V gene data show CDR1 as SGHAT and CDR2 as FQNNGV. The CDR3 is 14 residues long. CDR3 DNA: TGTGCCAGCGGGAAGGTTTATGATTCCGGGGAGCTGTTTTTT. This gives the protein CASGKVYDSGELFF.

This clonotype was seen a handful of times. This rearrangement joins TRBV27 to TRBJ2-5; D may be TRBD1 (6 bases). The CDR3 consists of 16 residues. The V gene lost 5 bases and the J gene lost 2 bases, with 18 bases spanning the gap. Germline lookup yields CDR1 MNHEY and CDR2 SMNVEV (reference sequence). In nucleotides, the CDR3 is TGTGCCAGCAGTCCACAGGCGGACAGCCCGCAAGAGACCCAGTACTTC. Its translation: CASSPQADSPQETQYF.

The table lists this clonotype with many counts. The rearrangement uses TRBV12-3 or TRBV12-4 and TRBJ1-2, with TRBD1 matching over 7 bases. V dropped 4 bases and J dropped 4; count of bases not matched to a gene: 15. The CDR3 contains 17 residues. The CDR3, as DNA: TGTGCCAGCAGTTCCTCACCGGGACAGTCCTCTGTCTATGGCTACACCTTC. Protein: CASSSSPGQSSVYGYTF.

In its sample, this clonotype was seen many times. The V gene is TRBV6-1, the J gene TRBJ2-2, with D unclear. From germline, CDR1 is MNHNS and CDR2 SASEGT. The V gene lost 6 bases and the J gene lost 4 bases, with 6 bases spanning the gap. The CDR3 runs 12 residues. The CDR3 bases are TGTGCCAGCAGGGCGAGCACCGGGGAGCTGTTTTTT. This encodes CASRASTGELFF.

This clonotype was counted at least ten times. The rearrangement links TRBV7-8 to TRBJ2-7; TRBD2 aligns across 12 bases. The V segment lost 4 bases and the J segment 11 bases; nucleotides outside the gene matches: 12. CDR3 length equals 15 residues. In germline, CDR1 is SGHVS, CDR2 FQNEAQ. Here the CDR3 reads CASSSAGASGRGEYF. For the CDR3, the DNA is TGTGCCAGCAGCTCCGCAGGAGCTAGCGGGAGGGGGGAGTACTTC.

This clonotype was detected many times. One end of the junction fails to match germline, which may point to a read error. V usage is TRBV5-1 and J usage is TRBJ2-4; TRBD2 matches at 8 bases. The CDR3 runs to 14 residues. CDR1 is SGHRS, CDR2 YFSETQ, per germline. CDR3 bases: TGCGCCAGCAGCTCCTGGACTAGCCGGTACATTAAGTACTTC. Amino acids: CASSSWTSRYIKYF.

This clonotype showed up many times. The rearrangement links TRBV7-2 to TRBJ1-5; D perhaps matches TRBD1 (6 bases). Trimming cost V 1 base and J 5 bases, with 12 bases left between them. Germline V gene data show CDR1 as SGHTA and CDR2 as FQGNSA. The CDR3 extends over 15 amino acids. The CDR3 region is CASSLVGRGYQPQHF. The CDR3 DNA is TGTGCCAGCAGCTTAGTTGGCAGGGGCTATCAGCCCCAGCATTTT.

This clonotype was counted at least ten times. The chain joins TRBV19 to TRBJ1-5, with D uncertain. Germline CDR1 and CDR2: LNHDA and SQIVND (reference sequence). The CDR3 totals 15 residues. V was shortened by 1 base and J by 0 bases, with 7 bases between the two germline ends. The CDR3 protein is CASSIGGISNQPQHF. The CDR3 DNA reads as TGTGCCAGTAGTATAGGTGGGATTAGCAATCAGCCCCAGCATTTT.

The J gene is TRBJ1-1, the V gene TRBV28; D unclear. Germline V gene data show CDR1 as MDHEN and CDR2 as SYDVKM. The CDR3 has 17 residues. The V gene lost 6 bases and the J gene lost 2 bases, with 22 bases spanning the gap. The CDR3, as DNA: TGTGCCAGCAGCCGGTTTGCGTATTGGGATGGTAACACTGAAGCTTTCTTT. Amino acids: CASSRFAYWDGNTEAFF.

Comments on this clonotype: A junction boundary mismatches the germline segment, possibly from a read error. The J gene is TRBJ2-4, the V gene TRBV5-5, with a weak D call TRBD1 (7 bases). CDR1 is SGHKS, CDR2 YYEKEE, per germline (reference sequence). The CDR3 has 14 residues. CDR3 amino acids: CASSLEAGGNIKYF. The CDR3 coding sequence is TGTGCCAGCAGCTTGGAGGCAGGGGGGAACATTAAGTACTTC.

The chain couples TRBV29-1 to TRBJ1-2; possible D gene TRBD1, 5 bases. The germline V and J ends were trimmed by 8 bases and 3 bases, with 10 bases remaining between them. This CDR3 is 11 amino acids long. Germline-derived CDR1 and CDR2 are SQVTM and ANQGSEA. CDR3 DNA sequence: TGCAGCTCCTGGGGGGACTATGGCTACACCTTC. Translating gives CSSWGDYGYTF.

The chain's CDR3 is CSALAGGAYEQYF. The CDR3 DNA reads as TGCAGTGCACTAGCGGGGGGGGCCTACGAGCAGTACTTC. The chain joins TRBV20-1 to TRBJ2-7; 13 positions agree with TRBD2. The CDR3 covers 13 residues. The germline V gene has CDR1 DFQATT and CDR2 SNEGSKA (reference sequence). V dropped 6 bases and J dropped 2; count of bases not matched to a gene: 1.

The V gene is TRBV7-2, the J gene TRBJ2-7; D is possibly TRBD2 (5 bases). Germline loops: CDR1 SGHTA, CDR2 FQGNSA. The CDR3 contains 13 residues. V was cut by 4 bases and J by 5 bases, with 12 bases left in between. The CDR3 spells CASSSSLGDEQYF. For the CDR3, the DNA is TGTGCCAGCAGCTCTAGCCTGGGCGACGAGCAGTACTTC.

This clonotype was recorded at least ten times. Its ends do not fully match the called genes, so a read error is possible. The chain combines TRBV6-1 with TRBJ2-4; TRBD1 or TRBD2 may be the D gene (5 bases each). Germline CDR1 reads MNHNS; CDR2 reads SASEGT. CDR3 size: 12 residues. The CDR3: CASISILGTRNF. In DNA, the CDR3 is TGTGCCAGCATAAGTATCCTTGGGACCCGTAACTTC.

This clonotype was recorded many times. The chain carries TRBV13 and TRBJ2-7; D not certain. The V gene lost 2 bases and the J gene lost 5 bases, with 10 bases spanning the gap. Looked up from germline, CDR1 is PRHDT and CDR2 is FYEKMQ (reference sequence). CDR3 size: 13 residues. In DNA form, the CDR3 reads TGTGCCAGCAGCTTAATAGGGCTTAACGAGCAGTACTTC. Its protein product is CASSLIGLNEQYF.

This clonotype was counted at least ten times. The V call is TRBV6-1, the J call TRBJ1-5; the match to TRBD1 covers 7 bases. CDR3 length equals 14 residues. Germline V gene sequence: CDR1 MNHNS, CDR2 SASEGT. The J segment lost 8 bases and the V segment lost 7 bases, leaving 11 bases of the junction unmatched. Here the CDR3 DNA reads TGTGCCAGCACCGACGGGACAGCGATAAAGCCCCAGCATTTT. Translation gives CASTDGTAIKPQHF.